A single sample gave rise to the 32 T cell receptor beta chains below, sequenced in a study of monozygotic twins with inflammatory bowel disease. For each CDR3 protein, TCRdb gives one entry from its re-call of the 5' RACE reads, without DNA. Recorded for this sample: 110,000 to 150,000 distinct CDR3 sequences. Material for sequencing was blood. These receptors were collected from a human donor with ulcerative colitis or Crohn's disease, or a healthy co-twin of an affected twin (not recorded which).

J is TRBJ2-2 and V is TRBV9; the TCRdb call, TRBD1, lacks DNA for checking. The germline CDR1 and CDR2 sequences are SGDLS and YYNGEE. CDR3 size: 17 residues. This CDR3 reads CASSVSRDRISTGELFF.

This chain connects TRBV20-1 to TRBJ2-5. CDR1 DFQATT and CDR2 SNEGSKA come from the germline V gene (reference sequence). CDR3 length: 13 residues. The CDR3 region is CSAANSLQETQYF.

The CDR3 here is CASSSGSGELFF. V usage is TRBV12-3 or TRBV12-4 and J usage is TRBJ2-2. The CDR3 totals 12 residues.

The V gene is TRBV5-6, the J gene TRBJ2-1; the D call of TRBD1 rests on TCRdb alone, since no DNA is present to check it. The CDR3 is made up of 13 amino acids. CDR1 is SGHDT and CDR2 is YYEEEE in the germline V gene. The CDR3 loop is CASSYGTGGEQFF.

The genes are TRBV11-1 and TRBJ2-1; without DNA, the TCRdb call of TRBD1 cannot be checked. This CDR3 region has 19 residues. Germline loops: CDR1 SGHAT, CDR2 FQDESV (reference sequence). CDR3: CASSLAWDRDMALYNEQFF.

The chain employs TRBV29-1 and TRBJ2-1. Germline lookup yields CDR1 SQVTM and CDR2 ANQGSEA. The CDR3 has 11 amino acids. CDR3 sequence: CSVDTYNEQFF.

The chain has TRBV7-2 and TRBJ1-6. Germline V CDR1 and CDR2: SGHTA, FQGNSA. This CDR3 has 13 amino acids. CDR3: CASSLVRESPLHF.

V gene TRBV5-5 combines with J gene TRBJ2-7; the D call of TRBD1 rests on TCRdb alone, since no DNA is present to check it. The CDR3 totals 13 residues. CDR1 SGHKS and CDR2 YYEKEE come from the germline V gene (reference sequence). This chain's CDR3 is CASSFGTGNEQYF. The full variable domain, with the rest looked up from reference TRBV5-5 and TRBJ2-7, is DAGVTQSPTHLIKTRGQQVTLRCSPISGHKSVSWYQQVLGQGPQFIFQYYEKEERGRGNFPDRFSARQFPNYSSELNVNALLLGDSALYLCASSFGTGNEQYFGPGTRLTVT.

This chain's CDR3 is CSALTGRDTEAFF. This chain links TRBV20-1 with TRBJ1-1; the D call of TRBD1 rests on TCRdb alone, since no DNA is present to check it. CDR3 length: 13 amino acids. In germline, CDR1 is DFQATT, CDR2 SNEGSKA (reference sequence).

This chain joins TRBV3-1 and TRBJ2-6; TCRdb's D call, TRBD1, is unchecked because there is no DNA. Germline CDR1 LGHDT, CDR2 YNNKEL (reference sequence). CDR3 length: 15 amino acids. The CDR3 region is CASSPGPSGANVLTF.

CDR3 loop: CASSVREVNAYEQYF. This chain uses TRBV9 with TRBJ2-7; TCRdb calls TRBD2, which cannot be checked without DNA. This CDR3 comprises 15 residues. The germline CDR1 and CDR2 sequences are SGDLS and YYNGEE. The complete variable domain, with remaining parts taken from reference TRBV9 and TRBJ2-7, reads DSGVTQTPKHLITATGQRVTLRCSPRSGDLSVYWYQQSLDQGLQFLIQYYNGEERAKGNILERFSAQQFPDLHSELNLSSLELGDSALYFCASSVREVNAYEQYFGPGTRLTVT.

This chain uses TRBV2 with TRBJ1-4; absent DNA, TCRdb's TRBD1 call cannot be checked. The CDR3 spans 16 residues. Germline V gene lookup returns CDR1 SNHLY and CDR2 FYNNEI. CDR3 protein: CASSDGTGQTNEKLFF.

CDR3 amino acids: CASSYEILGGETQYF. V gene TRBV5-1 combines with J gene TRBJ2-5; the TCRdb D gene call, TRBD1, has no DNA to confirm it. CDR3 length: 15 residues. Per germline, CDR1 SGHRS and CDR2 YFSETQ.

The J gene is TRBJ1-1, the V gene TRBV9. The CDR3 has 13 residues. CDR1 is SGDLS and CDR2 is YYNGEE in the germline V gene. The CDR3: CASSVEDGTEAFF.

The chain recombines TRBV12-3 or TRBV12-4 with TRBJ2-1; TCRdb's D call of TRBD2 is untestable without DNA. This CDR3 spans 16 amino acids. CDR3 region: CASSTRGGVAYNEQFF.

The V and J genes are TRBV20-1 and TRBJ2-1; TCRdb picks TRBD2, but there is no DNA to check that call. The CDR3 length is 18 residues. The V gene's germline CDR1 is DFQATT and CDR2 SNEGSKA (reference sequence). Here the CDR3 reads CSARANGASGSDYNEQFF.

This rearrangement joins TRBV20-1 to TRBJ2-7; TCRdb proposes TRBD1, but this gene call is untestable without DNA. CDR1 and CDR2 (germline): DFQATT, SNEGSKA (reference sequence). This CDR3 contains 12 residues. CDR3 residues: CSAARSAYEQYF.

The chain combines TRBV4-3 with TRBJ2-4; TCRdb picks TRBD2, but there is no DNA to check that call. This CDR3 is built from 15 residues. Germline CDR1 reads LGHNA; CDR2 reads YSLEER. The CDR3 spells CASSQDGRGWNIQYF.

The chain couples TRBV5-6 to TRBJ2-2. From germline, CDR1 is SGHDT and CDR2 YYEEEE. There are 15 residues in the CDR3. The CDR3: CASSLDSSNTGELFF. Drawing the rest from reference TRBV5-6 and TRBJ2-2, the complete variable domain is DAGVTQSPTHLIKTRGQQVTLRCSPKSGHDTVSWYQQALGQGPQFIFQYYEEEERQRGNFPDRFSGHQFPNYSSELNVNALLLGDSALYLCASSLDSSNTGELFFGEGSRLTVL.

The rearrangement links TRBV10-3 to TRBJ2-7; the D call from TCRdb, TRBD2, cannot be confirmed without DNA. Germline CDR1 ENHRY, CDR2 SYGVKD. The CDR3 has 13 residues. CDR3 loop: CAVGTRGSHEQYF.

The chain has TRBV5-1 and TRBJ2-2; TCRdb's assignment of TRBD1 cannot be checked, as there is no DNA. CDR3 size: 16 residues. The germline gives CDR1 SGHRS, CDR2 YFSETQ. The CDR3 is CASSLTGTTNTGELFF.

The chain joins TRBV20-1 to TRBJ1-5; the D call from TCRdb, TRBD1, cannot be confirmed without DNA. Germline V CDR1 and CDR2: DFQATT, SNEGSKA (reference sequence). This CDR3 is built from 15 residues. The CDR3 sequence is CSADRDRDGNQPQHF.

The chain employs TRBV7-2 and TRBJ2-1; there is no DNA to check the TCRdb D call of TRBD2. This CDR3 has 17 residues. The germline gives CDR1 SGHTA, CDR2 FQGNSA. The CDR3 sequence is CASSDKFSVSSYNEQFF.

The gene calls are TRBV20-1 and TRBJ2-3; TCRdb outputs TRBD2, but without DNA this stays unchecked. This CDR3 spans 14 amino acids. Germline CDR1 and CDR2: DFQATT and SNEGSKA (reference sequence). CDR3 amino acids: CSAPLAGVGDTQYF.

The chain combines TRBV11-2 with TRBJ2-2; the D call of TRBD2 rests on TCRdb alone, since no DNA is present to check it. The CDR3 consists of 16 residues. Germline assignment: CDR1 SGHAT and CDR2 FQNNGV. The CDR3 reads CANSFRGSANTGELFF.

The gene calls are TRBV9 and TRBJ2-7; there is no DNA to check the TCRdb D call of TRBD1. Germline-derived CDR1 and CDR2 are SGDLS and YYNGEE. This CDR3 has 15 amino acids. The CDR3 protein is CASSASGPGRGEQYF.

The V call is TRBV18, the J call TRBJ1-1; without DNA, the TCRdb call of TRBD1 cannot be checked. The CDR3 is 15 amino acids. CDR1 and CDR2 (germline): KGHSH, LQKENI. The CDR3: CASSPRTGDNTEAFF.

This chain links TRBV7-9 with TRBJ1-2. CDR1 and CDR2 (germline): SEHNR, FQNEAQ (reference sequence). CDR3 length: 14 amino acids. CDR3 residues: CASSLGSANYGYTF.

This chain connects TRBV20-1 to TRBJ1-2. CDR1 is DFQATT, CDR2 SNEGSKA, per germline (reference sequence). The CDR3 has 12 residues. The CDR3 here is CSAIHDNYGYTF.

V usage is TRBV2 and J usage is TRBJ2-7; TCRdb returns TRBD1, unconfirmable since there is no DNA. The germline V gene has CDR1 SNHLY and CDR2 FYNNEI. The CDR3 length is 13 residues. The chain's CDR3 is CASSSVPTYEQYF.

The rearrangement joins TRBV4-3 to TRBJ2-7. The V gene's germline CDR1 is LGHNA and CDR2 YSLEER. This CDR3 spans 16 amino acids. This CDR3 is CASSQEGAGSSYEQYF.

The rearrangement joins TRBV20-1 to TRBJ1-2. Germline V gene sequence: CDR1 DFQATT, CDR2 SNEGSKA (reference sequence). This CDR3 has 13 residues. The CDR3 here is CSARTGWNYGYTF.